Shown below are 19 T cell receptor beta chains from a single sample sequenced in a study of T cell responses to AZD1222 COVID-19 vaccine. Data came from immunoSEQ multiplex PCR; TCRdb stores just in-frame clones and leaves some out. Of some 130,000 clones in the sample, about 80% are singletons; the top ten hold 4.1%. The source was peripheral blood, collected on day 0 of AZD1222 vaccination. All receptors come from an adult in good health.

The chain is built from TRBV7-9 and TRBJ2-3; D unclear. V lost 1 base to trimming and J lost 4 bases, with 9 bases between them. Germline CDR1 SEHNR, CDR2 FQNEAQ (reference sequence). The CDR3 sequence is 14 residues long. The CDR3 bases are TGTGCCAGCAGCTTAGACCAGGACCCAGATACGCAGTATTTT. It translates to CASSLDQDPDTQYF.

The chain is built from TRBV6-2 or TRBV6-3 and TRBJ2-5, with D possibly being TRBD1 (6 bases). The CDR3 runs 14 residues. V lost 2 bases to trimming and J lost 5 bases, with 12 bases between them. Germline CDR1 and CDR2: MNHEY and SVGEGT. The CDR3 DNA sequence: TGTGCCAGCAGTTACGGGGGCGCGAGGGAGACCCAGTACTTC. Amino acid sequence: CASSYGGARETQYF.

The rearrangement joins TRBV6-6 to TRBJ1-1; tentative D call: TRBD1 (5 bases). The CDR3 covers 15 residues. Germline lookup yields CDR1 MNHNY and CDR2 SVGAGI (reference sequence). V was shortened by 5 bases and J by 0 bases, with 13 bases between the two germline ends. The CDR3 nucleotides read TGTGCCAGCAGTCCCCGCGAGACAGTGAACACTGAAGCTTTCTTT. Amino acid sequence: CASSPRETVNTEAFF.

The rearrangement joins TRBV28 to TRBJ1-4; TRBD1 might be the D (6 bases). The ends were cut back, 7 bases at V and 7 bases at J, with 10 bases in the middle. This CDR3 is built from 12 residues. CDR1 is MDHEN and CDR2 is SYDVKM in the germline V gene. The CDR3 bases are TGTGCCAGCAAAGGGGGGGGTGAAAAACTGTTTTTT. As protein: CASKGGGEKLFF.

The chain is built from TRBV28 and TRBJ1-1, with D unclear. Germline V CDR1 and CDR2: MDHEN, SYDVKM. The CDR3 totals 12 residues. V was shortened by 6 bases and J by 7 bases, with 12 bases between the two germline ends. The CDR3 sequence is CASSFRNNEAFF. Here the CDR3 DNA reads TGTGCCAGCAGCTTCCGGAATAATGAAGCTTTCTTT.

The chain links TRBV4-1 to TRBJ1-6; D gene unclear. Germline V CDR1 and CDR2: MGHRA, YSYEKL. This CDR3 contains 12 residues. Trimming stripped 5 bases from V and 9 bases from J, with 8 bases between. Written as DNA, the CDR3 is TGCGCCAGCAGCGGGCTGCGTTCACCCCTCCACTTT. Translating gives CASSGLRSPLHF.

This clone was seen a single time. The chain employs TRBV7-9 and TRBJ1-3; no clear D gene. Germline loops: CDR1 SEHNR, CDR2 FQNEAQ (reference sequence). The CDR3 is 15 residues long. The V gene lost 1 base and the J gene lost 0 bases, with 7 bases spanning the gap. CDR3 amino acids: CASSLVPDSGNTIYF. The CDR3 nucleotides are TGTGCCAGCAGCTTAGTCCCCGACTCTGGAAACACCATATATTTT.

The chain is built from TRBV19 and TRBJ2-2; TRBD2 might be the D (5 bases). The V gene lost 7 bases and the J gene lost 1 base, with 13 bases spanning the gap. The CDR3 loop spans 15 amino acids. The germline V gene has CDR1 LNHDA and CDR2 SQIVND (reference sequence). CDR3 bases: TGTGCCAGTACTGGTCCGGGGTGGAACACCGGGGAGCTGTTTTTT. Amino acids: CASTGPGWNTGELFF.

J is TRBJ2-7 and V is TRBV6-1, with 7 bases that match TRBD2. Germline V CDR1 and CDR2: MNHNS, SASEGT. The CDR3 runs 14 residues. V was clipped by 3 bases and J by 5 bases; unmatched bases: 7. The CDR3 is CASSDRGEVNEQYF. DNA of the CDR3: TGTGCCAGCAGTGACCGGGGGGAAGTAAACGAGCAGTACTTC.

This sequence joins TRBV3-1 (or the pseudogene TRBV3-2) and TRBJ2-7; D uncertain. V lost 0 bases to trimming and J lost 6 bases, with 9 bases between them. This CDR3 has 13 residues. CDR1 is LGHDT, CDR2 YNNKEL, per germline (reference sequence). The DNA of the CDR3 is TGTGCCAGCAGCCAAGATCGGGCGCTCGAGCAGTACTTC. Translating gives CASSQDRALEQYF.

This clone occurred once. The chain couples TRBV20-1 to TRBJ2-5; D unresolved. Germline assignment: CDR1 DFQATT and CDR2 SNEGSKA (reference sequence). The CDR3 runs 11 residues. Trimming removed 3 bases from V and 2 bases from J, with 4 bases in between. The CDR3 coding sequence is TGCAGTGCTAGTGAACAAGAGACCCAGTACTTC. Translating gives CSASEQETQYF.

This clone came up a few times. V is TRBV28 and J is TRBJ1-5; D may be TRBD1 (6 bases). This CDR3 region has 12 residues. CDR1 and CDR2 (germline): MDHEN, SYDVKM. V lost 6 bases and J lost 16, with 19 bases in between. The CDR3 loop reads CASSLMGAQGHF. CDR3 in DNA: TGTGCCAGCAGCCTGATGGGGGCTCAGGGACATTTT.

The rearrangement uses TRBV10-3 and TRBJ2-1; 10 bases are shared with TRBD1. CDR3 size: 15 residues. With V trimmed by 5 bases and J by 6 bases, 7 bases remained unmatched. Germline V gives CDR1 ENHRY, CDR2 SYGVKD. The CDR3 DNA is TGTGCCATCAGTAAAGCCGGGACAGGGGCCAATGAGCAGTTCTTC. Its protein is CAISKAGTGANEQFF.

CDR3 sequence: CASRQGLGGLDGYTF. CDR3 sequence (DNA): TGTGCCAGTAGGCAAGGATTGGGGGGCTTGGATGGCTACACCTTC. The chain recombines TRBV19 with TRBJ1-2, with D tentatively TRBD1 (6 bases). Germline-derived CDR1 and CDR2 are LNHDA and SQIVND (reference sequence). The V and J ends lost 6 bases and 6 bases respectively, with 20 bases between them. This CDR3 has 15 residues.

V is TRBV5-5 and J is TRBJ1-6, with D possibly matching TRBD1 (6 bases). V lost 3 bases, J lost 9 bases, and 19 bases lay in between. Germline V gene lookup returns CDR1 SGHKS and CDR2 YYEKEE (reference sequence). This CDR3 has 16 amino acids. CDR3 region: CASSSLGAGFGSPLHF. In nucleotides, the CDR3 is TGTGCCAGCAGCTCCCTGGGGGCCGGATTTGGTTCACCCCTCCACTTT. The whole variable domain, remainder taken from reference TRBV5-5 and TRBJ1-6, is DAGVTQSPTHLIKTRGQQVTLRCSPISGHKSVSWYQQVLGQGPQFIFQYYEKEERGRGNFPDRFSARQFPNYSSELNVNALLLGDSALYLCASSSLGAGFGSPLHFGNGTRLTVT.

The chain employs TRBV5-1 and TRBJ2-3, with D possibly being TRBD2 (5 bases). Trimming removed 0 bases at V and 0 bases at J, with 11 bases between. This CDR3 comprises 16 residues. Germline CDR1 SGHRS, CDR2 YFSETQ. CDR3 DNA sequence: TGCGCCAGCAGCTTGGGGCGGGCGGTGAGCACAGATACGCAGTATTTT. This gives the protein CASSLGRAVSTDTQYF.

The chain joins TRBV5-1 to TRBJ2-7, with D unclear. Germline V lookup: CDR1 SGHRS, CDR2 YFSETQ. This CDR3 is built from 14 residues. V lost 0 bases, J lost 4 bases, and 11 bases lay in between. CDR3 coding DNA: TGCGCCAGCAGCTTGGAAGGTATCGGGTACGAGCAGTACTTC. Its protein is CASSLEGIGYEQYF.

This rearrangement joins TRBV5-1 to TRBJ2-3; the match to TRBD1 covers 9 bases. Looked up from germline, CDR1 is SGHRS and CDR2 is YFSETQ. The CDR3 runs 14 residues. V shed 4 bases, J shed 1 base, and the junction held 1 base outside the gene matches. The CDR3 loop is CASSRDRGTDTQYF. For the CDR3, the DNA is TGCGCCAGCAGCAGGGACAGGGGCACAGATACGCAGTATTTT.

The chain links TRBV11-2 to TRBJ1-5; D uncertain. Trimming took off 0 bases at V and 7 bases at J, with 13 bases between the two ends. Per germline, CDR1 SGHAT and CDR2 FQNNGV. CDR3 length equals 15 residues. Written as DNA, the CDR3 is TGTGCCAGCAGCTTAGATGGCCGGGGAGGCCAGCCCCAGCATTTT. Translated: CASSLDGRGGQPQHF.